This T cell receptor beta chain was identified in a study of T cell responses to AZD1222 COVID-19 vaccine. Concerning this clone itself: Its specificity is unknown.

Produced via immunoSEQ multiplex PCR; TCRdb's table is partial and in-frame only. The sample holds 100,000 or so clones; 86% are singletons and the top ten take about 1.5%. Overall study results and limits: Only after the peak T cell response were repertoires sampled. Nearly half of unique spike-specific TCRs reportedly avoided B.1.351 and B.1.1.7 mutated regions.

The input for sequencing was peripheral blood, taken on day 0 of AZD1222 vaccination. The clonotype originates from an adult in good health.

The CDR3 DNA reads TGTGCCAGCAGCGTAGGTAGCTCTGGAAACACCATATATTTT. It is translated as CASSVGSSGNTIYF. V usage is TRBV9 and J usage is TRBJ1-3, with unresolved D. Trimming took 0 bases from V and 0 from J, leaving 4 bases between them. Germline CDR1 reads SGDLS; CDR2 reads YYNGEE. The CDR3 loop spans 14 amino acids.